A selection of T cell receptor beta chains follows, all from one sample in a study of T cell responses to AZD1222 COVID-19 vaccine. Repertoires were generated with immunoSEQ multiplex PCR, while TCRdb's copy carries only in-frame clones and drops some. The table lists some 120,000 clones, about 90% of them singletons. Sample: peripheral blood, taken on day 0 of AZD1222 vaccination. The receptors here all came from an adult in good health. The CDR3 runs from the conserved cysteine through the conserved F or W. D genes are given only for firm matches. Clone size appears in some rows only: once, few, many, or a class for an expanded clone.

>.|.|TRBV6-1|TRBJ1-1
TGTGCCAGCAGTGAAGGGGGGGGGAGTACTGAAGCTTTCTTT
CASSEGGGSTEAFF
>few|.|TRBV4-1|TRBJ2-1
TGCGCCAGCAGCCAACGTCTAGGACTTGCCTACAATGAGCAGTTCTTC
CASSQRLGLAYNEQFF
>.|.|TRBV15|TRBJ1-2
TGTGCCACCAGCAGAGATCTCGCGGGGGCCCTTAACTATGGCTACACCTTC
CATSRDLAGALNYGYTF
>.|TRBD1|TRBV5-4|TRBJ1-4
TGTGCCAGCAGCCTCGACAGGGATGAAAAACTGTTTTTT
CASSLDRDEKLFF
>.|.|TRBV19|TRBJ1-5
TGTGCCAGTAGTATAGCCACAGGGAGGGGACAGCCCCAGCATTTT
CASSIATGRGQPQHF
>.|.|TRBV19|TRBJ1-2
TGTGCCAGTAGTAGTAGGCAGGGATCTGGCTACACCTTC
CASSSRQGSGYTF
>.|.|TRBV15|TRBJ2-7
TGTGCCACCAGCAGATACGGCGTTGGGAGTGGGCAGTACTTC
CATSRYGVGSGQYF
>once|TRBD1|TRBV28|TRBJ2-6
TGTGCCAGCAGTTTATTTTTCTCGGGACAGACGATCTCTGGGGCCAACGTCCTGACTTTC
CASSLFFSGQTISGANVLTF
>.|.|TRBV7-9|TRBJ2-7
TGTGCCAGCAGCCCCAGGGCAGGGGGGAGCTACGAGCAGTACTTC
CASSPRAGGSYEQYF
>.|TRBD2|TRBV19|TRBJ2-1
TGTGCCAGTAGTTTATCAGCGGGACGGAATGAGCAGTTCTTC
CASSLSAGRNEQFF
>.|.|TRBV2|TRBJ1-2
TGTGCCAGCAGTGCTGGGCAACTTAACTATGGCTACACCTTC
CASSAGQLNYGYTF
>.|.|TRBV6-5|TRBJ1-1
TGTGCCAGCAGCTCAAGCGGGAACACTGAAGCTTTCTTT
CASSSSGNTEAFF
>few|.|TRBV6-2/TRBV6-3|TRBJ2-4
TGTGCCAGCAGTTACTCGGGTGCCAAAAACATTCAGTACTTC
CASSYSGAKNIQYF
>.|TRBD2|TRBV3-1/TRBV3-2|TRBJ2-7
TGTGCCAGCAGCTACCTTGGACTAGGGATATACGAGCAGTACTTC
CASSYLGLGIYEQYF
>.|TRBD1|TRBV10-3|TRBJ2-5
TGTGCCATCAGTGGCCGGACAGGGGCGTCGGAGACCCAGTACTTC
CAISGRTGASETQYF
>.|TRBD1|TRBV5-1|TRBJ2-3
TGCGCCAGCAGCGGACAGGGGGCGGGCACAGATACGCAGTATTTT
CASSGQGAGTDTQYF
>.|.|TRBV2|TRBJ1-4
TGTGCCAGCAGGAAAGCGTGGCAGACTAATGAAAAACTGTTTTTT
CASRKAWQTNEKLFF
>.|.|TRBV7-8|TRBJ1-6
TGTGCCAGCAGCTCTACTCTTAACTCACCCCTCCACTTT
CASSSTLNSPLHF
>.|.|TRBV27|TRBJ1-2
TGTGCCAGCAGTTTCTCAGTGCTTTCCGGGTGGGGGGCGAACTATGGCTACACCTTC
CASSFSVLSGWGANYGYTF
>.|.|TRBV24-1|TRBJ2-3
TGTGCCACCAGTGATGCTGTTAGGACCACAGATACGCAGTATTTT
CATSDAVRTTDTQYF
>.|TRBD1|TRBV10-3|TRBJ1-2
TGTGCCATCAGGAGGGACAGAACTAACTATGGCTACACCTTC
CAIRRDRTNYGYTF
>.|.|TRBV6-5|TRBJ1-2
TGTGCCAGCACCAAGGTTGGGGGGCCCCAGGATGGCTACACCTTC
CASTKVGGPQDGYTF
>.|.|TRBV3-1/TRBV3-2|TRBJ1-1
TGTGCCAGCAGAATTGGGACGTCGAACACTGAAGCTTTCTTT
CASRIGTSNTEAFF
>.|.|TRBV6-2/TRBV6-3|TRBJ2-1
TGTGCCAGCACCCCCTCGGGCATAGCGGCCTTTTACAATGAGCAGTTCTTC
CASTPSGIAAFYNEQFF
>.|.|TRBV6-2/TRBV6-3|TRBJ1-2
TGTGCCAGCAGTCCCGACATGAACTATGGCTACACCTTC
CASSPDMNYGYTF
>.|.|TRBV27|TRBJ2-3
TGTGCCAGCAGTTTAGTAGCACGGGCAGATACGCAGTATTTT
CASSLVARADTQYF
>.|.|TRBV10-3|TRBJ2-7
TGTGCCATCCGAGGGGGGACAGTCGAGCAGTACTTC
CAIRGGTVEQYF
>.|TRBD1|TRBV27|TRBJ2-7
TGTGCCAGCAGTTTATCAACTGGGACAGGGGACCACGAGCAGTACTTC
CASSLSTGTGDHEQYF
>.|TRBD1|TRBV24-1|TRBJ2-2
TGTGCCACCAGTGATTCCAGACAGGGGCACGGGGAGCTGTTTTTT
CATSDSRQGHGELFF
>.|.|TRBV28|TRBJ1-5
TGTGCCAGCAGTTTATTCGGGGGCCACCCATCTAATCAGCCCCAGCATTTT
CASSLFGGHPSNQPQHF
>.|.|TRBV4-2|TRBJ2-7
TGTGCCAGCAGCCCCGGGCTCCTCCAGGACGAGCAGTACTTC
CASSPGLLQDEQYF
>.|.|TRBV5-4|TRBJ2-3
TGTGCCAGCAGCTTGGCAATAACGACCACAGATACGCAGTATTTT
CASSLAITTTDTQYF
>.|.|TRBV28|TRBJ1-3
TGTGCCAGCTCCGGTCGACTTAACTCTGGAAACACCATATATTTT
CASSGRLNSGNTIYF
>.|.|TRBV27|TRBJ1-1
TGTGCCAGCAGCTCCGTACGGGCCTTGAACACTGAAGCTTTCTTT
CASSSVRALNTEAFF
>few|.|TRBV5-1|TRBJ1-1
TGCGCCAGCAGGGCAGGGACCATGAACACTGAAGCTTTCTTT
CASRAGTMNTEAFF
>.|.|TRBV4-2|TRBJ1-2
TGTGCCAGCACAGTACCGGGACGAGCGGAAGGCTACACCTTC
CASTVPGRAEGYTF
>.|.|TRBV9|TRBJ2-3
TGTGCCAGCAGCGTAACGGGGCGGACGGGTCCAGATACGCAGTATTTT
CASSVTGRTGPDTQYF
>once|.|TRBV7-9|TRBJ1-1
TGTGCCAGCAGCTTAGTCATTGAAGCTTTCTTT
CASSLVIEAFF
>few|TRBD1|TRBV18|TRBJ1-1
TGTGCCAGCTCACCGGGACAGGGAAGAACTGAAGCTTTCTTT
CASSPGQGRTEAFF
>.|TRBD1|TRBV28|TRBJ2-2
TGTGCCAGCATAACAGGGGGCCGAACCGGGGAGCTGTTTTTT
CASITGGRTGELFF